Each of the 16 T cell receptor beta chains below was sequenced from the same sample in a study of shared clonotypes between healthy human individuals. Naive CD8 populations comprised CD45RO-negative cells positively selected for CCR7, excluding terminally differentiated effector memory CD45RA+ cells. The protocol was immunoSEQ multiplex PCR, while the TCRdb copy is restricted to in-frame clones and leaves out a portion. The sample consists of about 590,000 clones, over 95% of them appearing once. The specimen was naive CD8+ T cells sorted from blood. These receptors originate from a woman aged 25 to 39 in good health.

The chain is built from TRBV9 and TRBJ1-1; 9 bases are a match to TRBD1. Germline V CDR1 and CDR2: SGDLS, YYNGEE. The CDR3 is 15 amino acids. Losses at the gene ends were 4 bases for V and 4 bases for J; bases not matched to a gene: 8. The CDR3 nucleotides are TGTGCCAGCAGCCCGGACAGGGGAGTGAGCACTGAAGCTTTCTTT. It translates to CASSPDRGVSTEAFF.

The V gene is TRBV9, the J gene TRBJ2-1, with 8 nucleotides matching TRBD2. Trimming at V came to 4 bases and at J to 2 bases, leaving 5 bases not matched to a gene. This CDR3 has 15 amino acids. CDR1 and CDR2 from the germline V gene are SGDLS and YYNGEE. For the CDR3, the DNA is TGTGCCAGCAGCCCTACGGGAGGGGCCTACAATGAGCAGTTCTTC. This encodes CASSPTGGAYNEQFF.

This rearrangement joins TRBV27 to TRBJ2-7; a possible D gene is TRBD1 (6 bases). Germline V gives CDR1 MNHEY, CDR2 SMNVEV (reference sequence). The CDR3 covers 15 residues. Trimming took 3 bases from V and 2 from J, leaving 14 bases between them. The CDR3 nucleotides read TGTGCCAGCAGTTTCTCGGACAGCGAAGCCTACGAGCAGTACTTC. This sequence encodes CASSFSDSEAYEQYF.

The V call is TRBV19, the J call TRBJ2-1; 14 bases agree with TRBD2. Germline loops: CDR1 LNHDA, CDR2 SQIVND (reference sequence). Losses at the gene ends were 6 bases for V and 1 base for J; bases not matched to a gene: 8. CDR3 size: 18 residues. The CDR3 DNA reads TGTGCCAGTAGGCCGGGACTAGCGGGAGTTCTTTCCTACAATGAGCAGTTCTTC. It translates to CASRPGLAGVLSYNEQFF.

The chain carries TRBV9 and TRBJ1-5, with D uncertain. The CDR3 is 14 residues long. CDR1 SGDLS and CDR2 YYNGEE come from the germline V gene. V was trimmed by 4 bases and J by 6 bases, leaving 14 bases between them. In nucleotides, the CDR3 is TGTGCCAGCAGCCTATTATGGGGTACTCAGCCCCAGCATTTT. This translates into CASSLLWGTQPQHF.

The chain joins TRBV28 to TRBJ2-1; TRBD2 matches at 12 bases. V lost 3 bases and J lost 8; bases outside the gene matches: 5. CDR1 MDHEN and CDR2 SYDVKM come from the germline V gene. CDR3 length: 15 amino acids. CDR3 region: CASSFLAGGVDEQFF. CDR3 nucleotides: TGTGCCAGCAGTTTCCTAGCGGGAGGGGTCGATGAGCAGTTCTTC. Full variable domain (rest looked up from reference TRBV28 and TRBJ2-1): DVKVTQSSRYLVKRTGEKVFLECVQDMDHENMFWYRQDPGLGLRLIYFSYDVKMKEKGDIPEGYSVSREKKERFSLILESASTNQTSMYLCASSFLAGGVDEQFFGPGTRLTVL.

V gene TRBV4-1 combines with J gene TRBJ2-3, with TRBD2 matching 9 bases. The germline gives CDR1 MGHRA, CDR2 YSYEKL. The CDR3 is 15 amino acids. The V segment lost 3 bases and the J segment 1 base; nucleotides outside the gene matches: 2. Here the CDR3 reads CASSQRTSGTDTQYF. The CDR3 DNA sequence: TGCGCCAGCAGCCAGAGGACTAGCGGCACAGATACGCAGTATTTT.

The chain combines TRBV6-4 with TRBJ2-1; 10 bases line up with TRBD2. This CDR3 has 15 residues. The junction had 9 bases not matched to a gene; V was cut back by 6 bases and J by 7 bases. Germline V gene sequence: CDR1 MRHNA, CDR2 SNTAGT. CDR3 bases: TGTGCCAGCAGGGAAGATAGCGGGAGGTGGAATGAGCAGTTCTTC. Its translation: CASREDSGRWNEQFF.

This clone was seen once. The V call is TRBV27, the J call TRBJ2-2, with D possibly being TRBD1 or TRBD2 (6 bases each). V lost 6 bases to trimming and J lost 4 bases, with 18 bases between them. The CDR3 length is 16 residues. CDR1 is MNHEY and CDR2 is SMNVEV in the germline V gene (reference sequence). CDR3 residues: CASSTGPGAGTGELFF. As DNA, the CDR3 is TGTGCCAGCAGCACAGGGCCGGGGGCGGGCACCGGGGAGCTGTTTTTT.

The chain combines TRBV5-1 with TRBJ2-5, with 10 bases identical to TRBD1. This CDR3 is 17 amino acids long. Trimming took 3 bases from V and 2 from J; bases not matched to a gene: 10. Germline-derived CDR1 and CDR2 are SGHRS and YFSETQ. The CDR3 sequence is CASSSQPGQGFQETQYF. The CDR3 nucleotides are TGCGCCAGCAGCTCCCAACCGGGACAGGGGTTTCAAGAGACCCAGTACTTC.

This clone was counted a single time. The J gene is TRBJ1-1, the V gene TRBV28; D unresolved. CDR3 length equals 13 residues. Trimming cost V 7 bases and J 0 bases, with 9 bases left between them. CDR1 is MDHEN, CDR2 SYDVKM, per germline. Here the CDR3 reads CASKFGVNTEAFF. CDR3 DNA sequence: TGTGCCAGCAAATTTGGGGTGAACACTGAAGCTTTCTTT.

CDR3 DNA: TGTGCCAGCAGACATCCGGGACAGGGGAACTATGGCTACACCTTC. This sequence encodes CASRHPGQGNYGYTF. This chain connects TRBV27 to TRBJ1-2, with TRBD1 matching 10 bases. Germline V lookup: CDR1 MNHEY, CDR2 SMNVEV (reference sequence). The V segment lost 6 bases and the J segment 2 bases; nucleotides outside the gene matches: 6. This CDR3 region has 15 residues.

Here the CDR3 DNA reads TGCGCCAGCAGCCTCGGGACAGGGAAAGGCGCTTTCTTT. Its translation: CASSLGTGKGAFF. The chain joins TRBV5-1 to TRBJ1-1; 9 bases match TRBD1. J lost 11 bases, V lost 4 bases, and 9 bases had no gene match. The CDR3 totals 13 residues. Per germline, CDR1 SGHRS and CDR2 YFSETQ.

The chain carries TRBV11-2 and TRBJ2-3, with TRBD2 matching over 9 bases. This CDR3 has 18 amino acids. The V segment lost 2 bases and the J segment 8 bases; nucleotides outside the gene matches: 17. The germline gives CDR1 SGHAT, CDR2 FQNNGV. The CDR3 reads CASSLPKVSGSRRGTQYF. In DNA, the CDR3 is TGTGCCAGCAGCTTACCGAAGGTTAGCGGGAGTCGTCGAGGTACGCAGTATTTT. The full variable domain, completed using reference TRBV11-2 and TRBJ2-3, is EAGVAQSPRYKIIEKRQSVAFWCNPISGHATLYWYQQILGQGPKLLIQFQNNGVVDDSQLPKDRFSAERLKGVDSTLKIQPAKLEDSAVYLCASSLPKVSGSRRGTQYFGPGTRLTVL.

The CDR3 spells CASRTGSEAFF. The CDR3 bases are TGTGCCAGCAGGACAGGGTCTGAAGCTTTCTTT. The chain links TRBV2 to TRBJ1-1; 7 nucleotides agree with TRBD1. Germline CDR1 reads SNHLY; CDR2 reads FYNNEI. With 6 bases clipped from V and 6 bases from J, the junction kept 1 base outside the gene matches. The length of the CDR3 is 11 residues.

The CDR3 reads CATSKPGLLYNEQFF. As DNA, the CDR3 is TGTGCCACCAGCAAACCGGGACTACTTTACAATGAGCAGTTCTTC. The chain recombines TRBV15 with TRBJ2-1; TRBD2 matches at 7 bases. Germline V gene sequence: CDR1 LNHNV, CDR2 YYDKDF (reference sequence). V was pared by 4 bases and J by 4 bases, with 7 bases of the junction left unmatched. CDR3 length: 15 residues.